These 25 T cell receptor beta chains were all obtained from the same sample, sequenced in a study of T cell repertoires in cytomegalovirus infection. TCRdb passed the reads through MiXCR, listing each CDR3 protein once. The sample has some 280,000 distinct CDR3 sequences, roughly 15% seen once. Material for sequencing was PBMCs. The receptors here all came from a human donor in good health (CMV status not recorded). Some clones in this sample may be carry-over from other donors' samples.

The CDR3 region is CASSERGGELFF. CDR3 sequence (DNA): TGTGCCAGCAGTGAGAGGGGGGGGGAGCTGTTTTTT. This rearrangement joins TRBV2 to TRBJ2-2, with a tentative D call TRBD1 (6 bases). The V end lost 3 bases, the J end lost 8 bases, and 7 bases lay between the germline ends. The CDR3 covers 12 residues. CDR1 SNHLY and CDR2 FYNNEI come from the germline V gene.

This clonotype was seen more than once but under ten times. This chain connects TRBV20-1 to TRBJ2-5, with 7 positions matching TRBD1. Germline V lookup: CDR1 DFQATT, CDR2 SNEGSKA (reference sequence). With 1 base clipped from V and 1 base from J, the junction kept 3 bases outside the gene matches. The CDR3 consists of 14 residues. The CDR3 region has the DNA TGCAGTGCTAGAGGGGGACAGTTCCAAGAGACCCAGTACTTC. Translation gives CSARGGQFQETQYF.

This chain joins TRBV5-5 and TRBJ2-5; 8 bases match TRBD1. The ends lost 4 bases at V and 5 bases at J; junction bases unmatched: 10. This CDR3 is 15 amino acids long. Per the germline V gene, CDR1 is SGHKS and CDR2 is YYEKEE (reference sequence). The CDR3 nucleotides are TGTGCCAGCAGCCCAGTCCCGGGACAGGCGGAGACCCAGTACTTC. As protein: CASSPVPGQAETQYF.

This clonotype was recorded at least ten times. The chain's CDR3 is CASSLGESGQPQHF. CDR3 DNA sequence: TGTGCCAGCAGCTTAGGGGAATCCGGTCAGCCCCAGCATTTT. The chain recombines TRBV7-2 with TRBJ1-5, with D unresolved. The CDR3 is 14 amino acids. Trimming took off 1 base at V and 6 bases at J, with 10 bases between the two ends. Germline loops: CDR1 SGHTA, CDR2 FQGNSA.

The chain recombines TRBV6-6 with TRBJ1-4, with no clear D. CDR3 length: 16 amino acids. Per the germline V gene, CDR1 is MNHNY and CDR2 is SVGAGI (reference sequence). V dropped 5 bases and J dropped 0 bases, with 13 bases sitting between them. As DNA, the CDR3 is TGTGCCAGCAGTCCCTTCTCTCAAGCAACTAATGAAAAACTGTTTTTT. Residues: CASSPFSQATNEKLFF.

Ten or more counts support this clonotype. V is TRBV7-2 and J is TRBJ2-5, with 8 positions matching TRBD2. CDR3 length: 14 residues. The germline V gene has CDR1 SGHTA and CDR2 FQGNSA. The CDR3 nucleotides read TGTGCAGAGGCGAGCGGGGGTAACCAAGAGACCCAGTACTTC. It codes for CAEASGGNQETQYF.

Ten or more counts support this clonotype. V gene TRBV10-3 combines with J gene TRBJ2-7; TRBD1 aligns across 7 bases. This CDR3 has 14 residues. CDR1 ENHRY and CDR2 SYGVKD come from the germline V gene. V gave up 4 bases and J gave up 4 bases; unmatched junction bases: 7. CDR3: CAISARTGLYEQYF. The CDR3 DNA reads as TGTGCCATCAGTGCGAGGACAGGACTTTACGAGCAGTACTTC.

The rearrangement links TRBV29-1 to TRBJ2-5; no firm D call. The germline V gene encodes CDR1 SQVTM and CDR2 ANQGSEA. This CDR3 has 11 residues. V was shortened by 5 bases and J by 5 bases, with 9 bases between the two germline ends. The CDR3 protein is CSVNSGETQYF. The CDR3 DNA is TGCAGCGTTAACAGTGGGGAGACCCAGTACTTC.

The rearrangement links TRBV20-1 to TRBJ2-4; weak D call: TRBD1 (6 bases). Between the trimmed V and J ends, which lost 0 bases and 16 bases, there was a span of 13 bases. Germline V gene lookup returns CDR1 DFQATT and CDR2 SNEGSKA (reference sequence). The CDR3 consists of 11 residues. CDR3 region: CSAREALGAYF. For the CDR3, the DNA is TGCAGTGCTAGAGAGGCACTGGGGGCCTACTTC.

This clonotype occurred a few times. The chain uses TRBV10-3 and TRBJ2-7; 7 nucleotides align to TRBD2. In germline, CDR1 is ENHRY, CDR2 SYGVKD. The CDR3 sequence is 15 residues long. The ends lost 2 bases at V and 2 bases at J; junction bases unmatched: 6. The CDR3 DNA sequence: TGTGCCATCAGTGAGGCGGGGACTAACACCTACGAGCAGTACTTC. Translating gives CAISEAGTNTYEQYF.

This clonotype occurred a few times. The V gene is TRBV29-1, the J gene TRBJ2-2; D is unresolved. Germline CDR1 is SQVTM and CDR2 is ANQGSEA. Trimming took 4 bases from V and 3 from J, leaving 12 bases between them. This CDR3 is 14 amino acids long. CDR3 residues: CSVVGDWDTGELFF. Written as DNA, the CDR3 is TGCAGCGTTGTCGGTGATTGGGACACCGGGGAGCTGTTTTTT.

This clonotype was observed at least ten times. The V gene is TRBV11-3, the J gene TRBJ2-2, with 8 bases aligning to TRBD1. CDR1 and CDR2 (germline): SGHNT, YENEEA. V lost 5 bases and J lost 4; bases outside the gene matches: 9. The CDR3 spans 16 residues. The CDR3 region has the DNA TGTGCCAGCAGCCCAAGACAGGGGATCAGCACCGGGGAGCTGTTTTTT. It specifies CASSPRQGISTGELFF.

This clonotype was found a few times. The chain is built from TRBV10-3 and TRBJ2-1; TRBD2 agrees at 12 bases. Germline trimming cut 7 bases from V and 4 bases from J; bases unmatched to any gene: 2. Germline values: CDR1 ENHRY, CDR2 SYGVKD. The CDR3 extends over 14 amino acids. DNA for the CDR3: TGTGCCATCATGACTAGCGGGGGTTACAATGAGCAGTTCTTC. It specifies CAIMTSGGYNEQFF.

This sequence joins TRBV29-1 and TRBJ2-3; 8 nucleotides align to TRBD2. Germline values: CDR1 SQVTM, CDR2 ANQGSEA. With V trimmed by 6 bases and J by 3 bases, 11 bases remained unmatched. There are 15 residues in the CDR3. The CDR3 DNA reads as TGCAGCGTGGCGACCAGGACTAGCAAGACAGATACGCAGTATTTT. Amino acid sequence: CSVATRTSKTDTQYF.

This chain connects TRBV10-3 to TRBJ2-3; TRBD2 might be the D (6 bases). This CDR3 comprises 14 residues. The germline CDR1 and CDR2 sequences are ENHRY and SYGVKD. Trimming cost V 5 bases and J 5 bases, with 14 bases left between them. The CDR3 nucleotides read TGTGCCATCAGTCTAAACTGGGGGGAAGATACGCAGTATTTT. Its protein is CAISLNWGEDTQYF.

A few counts support this clonotype. The chain combines TRBV5-6 with TRBJ2-1; D is perhaps TRBD1 or TRBD2 (5 bases each). This CDR3 has 13 residues. Trimming removed 2 bases at V and 9 bases at J, with 12 bases between. CDR1 and CDR2 from the germline V gene are SGHDT and YYEEEE. In DNA, the CDR3 is TGTGCCAGCAGCTTTAGAGCGAGGGGTGAGCAGTTCTTC. This encodes CASSFRARGEQFF.

This clonotype was counted many times. The rearrangement links TRBV6-2 or TRBV6-3 to TRBJ1-2; D uncertain. Germline lookup yields CDR1 MNHEY and CDR2 SVGEGT. Trimming removed 0 bases at V and 7 bases at J, with 9 bases between. The CDR3 extends over 13 amino acids. CDR3 residues: CASSYSQTSGYTF. Here the CDR3 DNA reads TGTGCCAGCAGTTACTCGCAGACCTCTGGCTACACCTTC.

Many counts were recorded for this clonotype. The chain recombines TRBV5-1 with TRBJ1-2; 7 bases are a match to TRBD1. The CDR3 has 15 amino acids. V shed 2 bases and J 1 base; nucleotides not matched to a gene: 5. Germline CDR1 reads SGHRS; CDR2 reads YFSETQ. The CDR3 here is CASSLAGTDNYGYTF. In DNA, the CDR3 is TGCGCCAGCAGCTTAGCCGGGACAGATAACTATGGCTACACCTTC.

This clonotype has more than one count but fewer than ten. V is TRBV6-1 and J is TRBJ2-1, with TRBD2 matching 8 bases. Looked up from germline, CDR1 is MNHNS and CDR2 is SASEGT. With 1 base clipped from V and 4 bases from J, the junction kept 6 bases outside the gene matches. The CDR3 contains 16 residues. CDR3 nucleotides: TGTGCCAGCAGTGAAGGAAGCGGGAGTGTGTACAATGAGCAGTTCTTC. Protein sequence: CASSEGSGSVYNEQFF.

The chain joins TRBV19 to TRBJ1-1; no clear D gene. Trimming stripped 3 bases from V and 1 base from J, with 12 bases between. Germline V gene sequence: CDR1 LNHDA, CDR2 SQIVND (reference sequence). CDR3 length: 15 amino acids. CDR3 sequence: CASSMTRRSNTEAFF. The CDR3 DNA reads TGTGCCAGTAGTATGACCAGAAGATCGAACACTGAAGCTTTCTTT.

This clonotype was recorded a few times. This sequence joins TRBV12-3 or TRBV12-4 and TRBJ2-6, with 11 bases identical to TRBD1. The CDR3 is 18 residues long. V shed 1 base and J 3 bases; nucleotides not matched to a gene: 5. The CDR3 DNA reads TGTGCCAGCAGTTTAGGGGGACAGGGGGGCGGTGGGGCCAACGTCCTGACTTTC. Protein product: CASSLGGQGGGGANVLTF.

CDR3 nucleotides: TGTGCCAGCAGCCCCTTAGAGGGAGGTATGTCCTACAATGAGCAGTTCTTC. Translating gives CASSPLEGGMSYNEQFF. J is TRBJ2-1 and V is TRBV3-1; D is possibly TRBD2 (6 bases). CDR3 length equals 17 residues. The V gene's germline CDR1 is LGHDT and CDR2 YNNKEL (reference sequence). V was clipped by 4 bases and J by 1 base, with 17 bases between them.

This clonotype was counted a few times. The genes are TRBV7-8 and TRBJ2-1; tentatively, D is TRBD1 (5 bases). Germline lookup yields CDR1 SGHVS and CDR2 FQNEAQ. The length of the CDR3 is 15 residues. Trimming removed 5 bases from V and 0 bases from J, with 11 bases in between. CDR3 nucleotides: TGTGCCAGCAGCGATCCCAGGGCCTCCTACAATGAGCAGTTCTTC. It translates to CASSDPRASYNEQFF.

This clonotype was seen at least ten times. The chain joins TRBV7-2 to TRBJ1-1, with D unclear. The germline V and J ends were trimmed by 7 bases and 10 bases, with 13 bases remaining between them. The germline V gene has CDR1 SGHTA and CDR2 FQGNSA. The CDR3 runs to 11 residues. CDR3 in amino acids: CASTERPGAFF. In DNA form, the CDR3 reads TGTGCCAGCACCGAAAGACCGGGAGCTTTCTTT.

V usage is TRBV13 and J usage is TRBJ2-7; TRBD1 matches at 8 bases. The V gene end was trimmed by 5 bases and the J gene end by 2 bases; junction bases not matched to a gene: 5. Germline CDR1 is PRHDT and CDR2 is FYEKMQ (reference sequence). There are 14 residues in the CDR3. CDR3 loop: CASSPMTGAYEQYF. CDR3 bases: TGTGCCAGCAGCCCCATGACAGGGGCCTACGAGCAGTACTTC.